This passage covers 3 T cell receptor beta chains from one sample sequenced in a study of OX40 agonist ivuxolimab in advanced cancers. Profiling relied on immunoSEQ multiplex PCR, and the TCRdb table lists in-frame clones only, not all of them. The sample has 20,000 to 25,000 clones, about 65% seen once. The specimen was CD4+ or CD8+ T cells sorted from blood, collected in a trial of the OX40 agonist ivuxolimab. These receptors all come from an adult with an advanced solid tumor such as melanoma, head and neck, liver or kidney cancer.

This chain joins TRBV7-9 and TRBJ2-7; D is unresolved. Germline V gene sequence: CDR1 SEHNR, CDR2 FQNEAQ (reference sequence). The CDR3 is made up of 14 amino acids. V was shortened by 5 bases and J by 2 bases, with 13 bases between the two germline ends. CDR3 DNA sequence: TGTGCCAGCAGCCTACCGGACGGCACCTACGAGCAGTACTTC. This gives the protein CASSLPDGTYEQYF.

This clone showed up just once. The V and J genes are TRBV11-2 and TRBJ2-1, with unresolved D. Trimming took 5 bases from V and 2 from J, leaving 7 bases between them. In germline, CDR1 is SGHAT, CDR2 FQNNGV. There are 13 residues in the CDR3. The CDR3 nucleotides read TGTGCCAGCAGCCCCTACACCTACAATGAGCAGTTCTTC. It translates to CASSPYTYNEQFF.

By proportion, this clone is medium-sized. V is TRBV7-9 and J is TRBJ2-3, with D unresolved. In germline, CDR1 is SEHNR, CDR2 FQNEAQ (reference sequence). CDR3 length equals 16 residues. V gave up 4 bases and J gave up 2 bases, with 16 bases separating them. The CDR3 DNA sequence: TGTGCCAGCAGCTCCGTCGAGTGGCCGATCACAGATACGCAGTATTTT. It translates to CASSSVEWPITDTQYF.